This TCR beta chain was identified in a study of blood T cell repertoires in COVID-19 (dated by TCRdb to 2020 to 2021). Regarding the research as a whole: The collaborator samples originated in the United States, Italy and Spain and spanned the acute and convalescent phases of COVID-19. A de-identified subject ID, COVID-19 status, age in years and sex were almost always included in the sample metadata. The dataset comprised deeply sampled blood TCRbeta repertoires from subjects exposed to, actively infected with, or recovered from COVID-19. The samples were drawn from two sources: the first 160 participants of the ongoing ImmuneRACE study, and about 1,300 subjects contributed by 6 global collaborators. The material from the prospective study consisted of cDNA or gDNA derived from T cells, B-cell-depleted T cells, or PBMCs. A freely available public database, intended as a resource for researchers studying the immune response to SARS-CoV-2, is where the repertoires were released. Where available, HLA class I and class II types were obtained from metadata supplied by the sample provider rather than from assay-based typing.

The CDR3 contains 15 residues, cysteine and phenylalanine counted. The CDR3 DNA has 45 bases and is translated from base 1. V lost 5 bases and J lost 5 bases; the stretch between them is 19 bases long. CDR1 SNHLY and CDR2 FYNNEI were looked up in the germline V gene. TCRbeta CDR3 regions were amplified from genomic DNA by means of the immunoSEQ Assay, a bias-controlled multiplex PCR. In the original analysis: Nucleated cell counts per sample were estimated from amplification of reference gene primers within the assay. To quantify the absolute abundance of each unique TCRbeta CDR3 rearrangement, sequence reads were collapsed and filtered. For each sample, productive Simpson clonality was calculated by taking the square root of Simpson's diversity index across productive rearrangements. Imported from immuneACCESS, the table was reduced by TCRdb to in-frame sequences with V and J called. These copies leave out some clones; in studies compared against another copy, an unresolved V gene accounts for under half, and the cause of the remainder is not known. That table furnishes V, J and clone size, whereas the DNA furnished D and trimming. This sample has about 120,000 clones in its table, and around 87% of those were observed once. The ten biggest clones cover 25% to 30% of the sample.

For this clone: Its antigen is still unknown. One base away there is no much larger clone; base qualities are not given.

The collaborating institutions used their own protocols to collect whole blood in K2EDTA tubes. For TCRbeta analysis, collaborator samples were shipped as frozen whole blood, as isolated PBMCs, or as DNA extracted from either sample type. Results and caveats for the whole study, not just this receptor: The amount of clinical and demographic metadata varied by source and participant and was provided uncurated.

The sequence came from a woman in her seventies with acute or convalescent COVID-19. The chain is assembled from TRBV2 and TRBJ2-7; TRBD2 is a possible D gene, resting on 5 matching bases. Material: peripheral blood. The DNA is as follows: TGTGCCAGCAGTATCCCCATTTTGCAGAGGGACGAGCAGTACTTC. This gives the protein CASSIPILQRDEQYF.